This T cell receptor (beta chain) was obtained from a study of control samples from healthy donors and cancer patients (dated by TCRdb to the early 2020s). CDR1 MNHEY and CDR2 SVGAGI are derived from the germline V gene. Trimming removed 2 bases from V and 4 bases from J; the gene matches leave 8 bases unexplained. From cysteine to phenylalanine, the CDR3 is 16 amino acids long. CDR3 DNA is the only sequence kept; it has 48 bases, read in frame from the first base. The library came from the immunoSEQ multiplex PCR assay. Here the immuneACCESS table is served through TCRdb, limited to in-frame sequences with V and J called. Missing clones are a known gap in these copies; in checked studies unresolved V genes cover under half, and the rest lacks a known reason. In this sample the table shows 97,000 or so clones, about 92% of which occur a single time. The ten biggest clones cover roughly 2.5% of the sample.

With respect to this clone: Its target antigen remains unknown. The sample holds no much larger clone one base away, and base qualities are not on file.

The sequence links TRBV6-5 to TRBJ2-5; 9 of the junction bases match TRBD2. The receptor was isolated from a woman between 18 and 29 years old in good health. The sample was blood. CDR3 loop: CASSYGVAGVRETQYF. The nucleotides read TGTGCCAGCAGTTACGGGGTAGCGGGAGTTCGAGAGACCCAGTACTTC.